This TCR beta chain was recorded in a study of shared clonotypes between healthy human individuals. Turning to the study itself: Aged between 18 and 49, the donors were two women and a few men. Study observations and caveats: An anticipated effect of sequencing depth on clonotype sharing among donors was recognized.

J lost 0 bases, V lost 0 bases, and 3 bases had no gene match. CDR1 and CDR2 (germline): GTSNPN, SVGIG (reference sequence). This CDR3 contains 16 residues. About this clone: The antigen remains undetermined.

The material for each subset, its genomic DNA, was split evenly across several immunoSEQ plates. For sorted subsets, approximately 180 ng DNA per replicate equaled about 30,000 T cell genomes. Some clones are missing from TCRdb's copy, which holds only in-frame ones; the method was immunoSEQ multiplex PCR. In the table there are about a million clones, 75% of which are singletons. This clonotype originated in a man aged 18 to 29 in good health. This chain links TRBV30 with TRBJ1-4; 8 positions agree with TRBD1. Sequenced material: memory CD4+ T cells sorted from blood. Subset: CD45RA-negative fraction. In DNA, the CDR3 is TGTGCCTGGAGTGTCAGGGGGCTGTCAACTAATGAAAAACTGTTTTTT. Its translation is CAWSVRGLSTNEKLFF. The full variable domain, rest sourced from reference TRBV30 and TRBJ1-4, is SQTIHQWPATLVQPVGSPLSLECTVEGTSNPNLYWYRQAAGRGLQLLFYSVGIGQISSEVPQNLSASRPQDRQFILSSKKLLLSDSGFYLCAWSVRGLSTNEKLFFGSGTQLSVL.